A selection of T cell receptor beta chains follows, all from one sample in a study of CD8+CD57+ T cells in acquired aplastic anemia. One entry per CDR3 protein results from TCRdb running MiXCR on the reads. The table lists roughly 200,000 distinct CDR3 sequences, roughly 65% of them singletons. Sequencing used sorted CD4+, CD8+, or CD8+CD57+ T cells (not recorded which) from PBMCs. The receptors were sampled from a human donor with aplastic anemia. Both conserved end residues are part of each CDR3. A D gene is named only where the DNA matches it firmly. A clone size is listed for some rows: how often the clone was seen (once, few, many), or a class if it is expanded.

D	J	V	size	DNA	CDR3
NA	TRBJ1-1	TRBV4-1	NA	TGCGCCAGCAGCCAAGGTATTAACACTGAAGCTTTCTTT	CASSQGINTEAFF
NA	TRBJ1-1	TRBV7-7	NA	TGTGCCAGCAGCTCCTCAATGAACACTGAAGCTTTCTTT	CASSSSMNTEAFF
TRBD1	TRBJ2-7	TRBV7-9	NA	TGTGCCAGCAGCTCCCAGACAGGGGGACTTGAACCCTACTACGAGCAGTACTTC	CASSSQTGGLEPYYEQYF
TRBD1	TRBJ1-2	TRBV29-1	NA	TGCAGCGTCCGGACAGGGAGGGACTATGGCTACACCTTC	CSVRTGRDYGYTF
NA	TRBJ2-7	TRBV7-9	NA	TGTGCCAGCAGCAGTACCCGGATTCTCTACGAGCAGTACTTC	CASSSTRILYEQYF
NA	TRBJ1-2	TRBV5-4	NA	TGTGCCAGCAGCCAAGAAGTCGGGGGGACATCCTATGGCTACACCTTC	CASSQEVGGTSYGYTF
TRBD1	TRBJ1-4	TRBV7-9	few	TGTGCCAGCAGCTTGACAGGGGGACTTGAAAAACTGTTTTTT	CASSLTGGLEKLFF
TRBD1	TRBJ1-1	TRBV20-1	once	TGCAGTGCTAGAGATCAAGGGACAGGGGGCTTTGAAGCTTTCTTT	CSARDQGTGGFEAFF
NA	TRBJ2-7	TRBV7-2	NA	TGTGCCAGCAGCCCGCGCAGGGGAATCGAGCAGTACTTC	CASSPRRGIEQYF
NA	TRBJ2-3	TRBV7-3	NA	TGTACCAGCAGATTAAGGAAGGGAACAGATACGCAGTATTTT	CTSRLRKGTDTQYF
NA	TRBJ2-7	TRBV30	many	TGTGCCTGGGGGGCATCCTACGAGCAGTACTTC	CAWGASYEQYF
NA	TRBJ2-3	TRBV7-6	NA	TGTGCCAGCAGCTCTCAGGATACGCAGTATTTT	CASSSQDTQYF
TRBD1	TRBJ2-2	TRBV29-1	NA	TGCAGCGTTGGACAGGGGGCGCAGAGCGGGGAGCTGTTTTTT	CSVGQGAQSGELFF
NA	TRBJ1-2	TRBV19	NA	TGTGCCAGTAGTATGTCTCGGAACTATGGCTACGCCTTC	CASSMSRNYGYAF
TRBD2	TRBJ2-2	TRBV20-1	NA	TGCAGTGCTTCCGGGACTAGCGGGGAGCTGTTTTTT	CSASGTSGELFF
NA	TRBJ1-2	TRBV20-1	many	TGCAGTGCTAGACCGACCAATTTCTATGGCTACACCTTC	CSARPTNFYGYTF
NA	TRBJ2-1	TRBV5-6	NA	TGTGCCAGCAGCTTGGTGGCAGGGAGTGAGCAGTTCTTC	CASSLVAGSEQFF
NA	TRBJ1-2	TRBV7-8	NA	TGTGCCAGCAGCTATCCGGAGGGCGGGAATGGCTACACCTTC	CASSYPEGGNGYTF
NA	TRBJ1-5	TRBV19	NA	TGTGCCAGTAGTAAGGACGGCTATAGCAATCAGCTCCAGCATTTT	CASSKDGYSNQLQHF
TRBD2	TRBJ2-1	TRBV5-1	NA	TGCGCCAGCAGCTTGGAGGCTCTAGCGGGAGCCAATGAGCAGTTCTTC	CASSLEALAGANEQFF
TRBD2	TRBJ2-1	TRBV4-1	many	TGCGCCAGCAGCCAAGACGGGGGGGCCTACAATGAGCAGTTCTTC	CASSQDGGAYNEQFF
NA	TRBJ1-1	TRBV5-1	few	TGCGCCAGCAGCCCCGGTAGAGGTTTGGCTGAAGCTTTCTTT	CASSPGRGLAEAFF
NA	TRBJ2-2	TRBV15	NA	TGTGCCACCAGGACCTCCGGGGAGTTGTTTTTT	CATRTSGELFF
NA	TRBJ2-1	TRBV7-9	NA	TGTGCCAGCAGCGTAGGAGGGGGGGACAATGAGCAGTTCTTC	CASSVGGGDNEQFF
TRBD1	TRBJ1-2	TRBV24-1	NA	TGTGCCACCAGTAGCACAGGGGTTGGCTACACCTTC	CATSSTGVGYTF
NA	TRBJ1-1	TRBV29-1	NA	TGCAGCGTGGAGACAGGTCCAGAGCTTGAAGCTTTCTTT	CSVETGPELEAFF
TRBD2	TRBJ2-7	TRBV7-8	NA	TGTGCCAGCAGTTCTAGAGGACTAGACTACGAGCAGTACTTC	CASSSRGLDYEQYF
NA	TRBJ1-1	TRBV2	few	TGTGCCAGCAGTGAAGACAGGAACACTGAAGCTTTCTTT	CASSEDRNTEAFF
NA	TRBJ1-1	TRBV25-1	NA	TGTGCCAGCAGTAACCCCGGGGGGGGAGACACTGAAGCTTTCTTT	CASSNPGGGDTEAFF
TRBD1	TRBJ1-4	TRBV2	NA	TGTGCCAGCAGTGCGCGGACAGGAGGTGAAAAACTGTTTTTT	CASSARTGGEKLFF
NA	TRBJ2-6	TRBV20-1	medium-sized	TGCAGTGCCCCAGACGACGGGGCCAACGTCCTGACTTTC	CSAPDDGANVLTF
NA	TRBJ2-7	TRBV6-6	many	TGTGCCAGCAGTTACTCGAAAGACTGGACAGCATACGAGCAGTACTTC	CASSYSKDWTAYEQYF
TRBD2	TRBJ2-7	TRBV7-2	few	TGTGCCAGCAGCTTAGCGCACGGCGGGGGGGGATACGAGCAGTACTTC	CASSLAHGGGGYEQYF
NA	TRBJ2-5	TRBV7-2	NA	TGTGCCAGCAGCTTACACCCGGGACAGATAAACACCGGGGAGGGCAAGGAGACCCAGTACTTC	CASSLHPGQINTGEGKETQYF
NA	TRBJ2-5	TRBV5-6	NA	TGTGCCAGCAGCCCGGCGCAAGGGTACCAAGAGACCCAGTACTTC	CASSPAQGYQETQYF